This T cell receptor (beta chain) originates from a study of T cells after yellow fever vaccination. Looking at the study overall: Where fractions had low cell numbers, libraries were prepared from them with the SMART-Seq v4 Ultra Low Input RNA kit. General observations from the study: The booster saw the reappearance of most primary-vaccination clones (around 96% CD4, 80% to 90% CD8). Relatively few clonotypes were ones that appeared in both CD4 and CD8 compartments.

V gave up 3 bases and J gave up 2 bases; unmatched junction bases: 5. The CDR3 loop spans 17 amino acids. Germline V gene data show CDR1 as LNHDA and CDR2 as SQIVND (reference sequence). Via MiXCR, TCRdb re-called the 5' RACE reads, giving one row per CDR3 protein. Altogether around 230,000 distinct CDR3 sequences are present, around 6.7% being singletons, with the ten largest covering 1% to 1.2%. This clonotype occurred a few times. The antigen is not known. The V and J genes are TRBV19 and TRBJ2-1, with 12 bases that match TRBD2. The sequence derives from a man aged 30 to 39 who received the YFV17D yellow fever vaccine. This material consisted of CD4+ T cells sorted from PBMCs, taken on the day of the yellow fever booster vaccination. CDR3 sequence (DNA): TGTGCCAGTAGTATTCGACTAGCGGGAGTACCCTACAATGAGCAGTTCTTC. Encoded protein: CASSIRLAGVPYNEQFF.